These 19 T cell receptor beta chains came from one sample sequenced in a study of STAT3 mutations in large granular lymphocyte leukemia. Sequenced by immunoSEQ multiplex PCR; TCRdb stores in-frame clones only, minus some. The data hold roughly 30,000 clones, with 60% to 85% observed a single time. Study-level points and caveats: Every T-cell large granular lymphocyte leukemia patient had at least one immunodominant TCR beta clonotype.

No antigen has been assigned to these receptors. Material for sequencing was peripheral blood mononuclear cells. The receptors originated from a woman aged 50 to 65 with T-cell large granular lymphocyte leukemia. Some clones in this sample may be carry-over from other donors' samples.

The chain couples TRBV9 to TRBJ2-7; possibly TRBD1 for D (6 bases). CDR3 length: 14 residues. Germline V lookup: CDR1 SGDLS, CDR2 YYNGEE. V shed 0 bases and J shed 5 bases, with 12 bases lying between them. CDR3 nucleotides: TGTGCCAGCAGCGTAGAGGCCAGGGGCCACGAGCAGTACTTC. It is translated as CASSVEARGHEQYF.

The genes are TRBV18 and TRBJ1-1, with TRBD1 matching over 10 bases. The V segment lost 2 bases and the J segment 4 bases; nucleotides outside the gene matches: 7. Per the germline V gene, CDR1 is KGHSH and CDR2 is LQKENI. CDR3 length: 16 amino acids. The CDR3 is CASSPRGQGTGTEAFF. CDR3 sequence (DNA): TGTGCCAGCTCACCAAGGGGACAGGGGACGGGCACTGAAGCTTTCTTT.

This chain connects TRBV18 to TRBJ2-1; TRBD1 might be the D (6 bases). V was cut by 0 bases and J by 2 bases, with 17 bases left in between. The CDR3 has 18 residues. The germline V gene has CDR1 KGHSH and CDR2 LQKENI. The chain's CDR3 is CASSPPRVGGRPYNEQFF. The CDR3 DNA reads TGTGCCAGCTCACCACCGAGGGTAGGGGGACGGCCCTACAATGAGCAGTTCTTC.

J is TRBJ2-7 and V is TRBV5-4, with 7 nucleotides matching TRBD1. CDR1 and CDR2 from the germline V gene are SGHNT and YYREEE (reference sequence). V lost 3 bases and J lost 9; bases outside the gene matches: 15. The CDR3 sequence is 15 residues long. This CDR3 is CASSSTTGQAGGQYF. For the CDR3, the DNA is TGTGCCAGCAGCTCCACCACTGGACAGGCCGGTGGGCAGTACTTC.

V usage is TRBV5-1 and J usage is TRBJ2-6, with 8 bases lining up with TRBD1. The CDR3 runs 17 residues. V shed 0 bases and J 3 bases; nucleotides not matched to a gene: 5. Germline CDR1 and CDR2: SGHRS and YFSETQ. For the CDR3, the DNA is TGCGCCAGCAGCTTGGCAGGGGGCGCGGGTGGGGCCAACGTCCTGACTTTC. It yields the protein CASSLAGGAGGANVLTF.

J is TRBJ2-3 and V is TRBV5-1; D is undetermined. There are 14 residues in the CDR3. V was shortened by 1 base and J by 0 bases, with 6 bases between the two germline ends. Germline CDR1 is SGHRS and CDR2 is YFSETQ. In nucleotides, the CDR3 is TGCGCCAGCAGCTTGCCCGAGAGCACAGATACGCAGTATTTT. Translated: CASSLPESTDTQYF.

This clone appeared a single time. The gene calls are TRBV18 and TRBJ2-2, with 12 bases fitting TRBD2. This CDR3 region has 19 residues. Germline V gene data show CDR1 as KGHSH and CDR2 as LQKENI. With V trimmed by 0 bases and J by 2 bases, 7 bases remained unmatched. This CDR3 is CASSPPGLAGGTNTGELFF. CDR3 sequence (DNA): TGTGCCAGCTCACCACCAGGCCTAGCGGGAGGGACAAACACCGGGGAGCTGTTTTTT.

The chain uses TRBV27 and TRBJ1-1, with TRBD1 as a possible D gene (5 bases). Trimming took off 6 bases at V and 1 base at J, with 15 bases between the two ends. This CDR3 is built from 15 residues. Germline lookup yields CDR1 MNHEY and CDR2 SMNVEV (reference sequence). As DNA, the CDR3 is TGTGCCAGCAGCCGATGGGACCGAACGAACACTGAAGCTTTCTTT. It encodes CASSRWDRTNTEAFF.

The chain carries TRBV18 and TRBJ1-4; 8 nucleotides agree with TRBD1. This CDR3 is 14 amino acids long. Trimming removed 2 bases from V and 8 bases from J; junction bases left unmatched: 4. Germline V gene lookup returns CDR1 KGHSH and CDR2 LQKENI. The CDR3 bases are TGTGCCAGCTCACCAGGGACAGGAAAGGAAAAACTGTTTTTT. Amino acid sequence: CASSPGTGKEKLFF.

The chain carries TRBV7-2 and TRBJ2-4; 8 bases map to TRBD1. The CDR3 runs to 17 residues. Germline assignment: CDR1 SGHTA and CDR2 FQGNSA. V shed 6 bases, J shed 1 base, and the junction held 11 bases outside the gene matches. The DNA of the CDR3 is TGTGCCAGCAGTAACGCAGGGGGCATGTGGGCCAAAAACATTCAGTACTTC. Its protein product is CASSNAGGMWAKNIQYF.

CDR3 in DNA: TGTGCCAGCAGTTACAGTTATAACTATGGCTACACCTTC. It specifies CASSYSYNYGYTF. The chain links TRBV9 to TRBJ1-2, with D uncertain. The CDR3 is made up of 13 amino acids. Germline CDR1 and CDR2: SGDLS and YYNGEE. Deletions cut 5 bases from V and 1 base from J, with 9 bases between.

The rearrangement links TRBV18 to TRBJ2-1; a weak D match, TRBD1 (5 bases). The germline gives CDR1 KGHSH, CDR2 LQKENI. This CDR3 has 13 residues. V shed 6 bases and J shed 12 bases, with 18 bases lying between them. The CDR3 nucleotides are TGTGCCAGCTCCCCAGATCCGACAGCACCGCAGTTCTTC. Translation: CASSPDPTAPQFF.

V and J are TRBV13 and TRBJ2-7; 7 nucleotides line up with TRBD1. J was trimmed by 2 bases and V by 5 bases; bases with no gene match: 12. CDR3 length equals 16 residues. Germline V gives CDR1 PRHDT, CDR2 FYEKMQ (reference sequence). CDR3 amino acids: CASSPPTGIGPYEQYF. For the CDR3, the DNA is TGTGCCAGCAGCCCCCCGACAGGGATCGGGCCCTACGAGCAGTACTTC.

This clone occurred a few times. The rearrangement links TRBV4-2 to TRBJ1-5, with no clear D. Trimming removed 0 bases from V and 7 bases from J, with 7 bases in between. The CDR3 contains 13 residues. Germline V gene sequence: CDR1 LGHNA, CDR2 YNFKEQ. CDR3 sequence reads: CASSQDLAQPQHF. The CDR3 DNA follows: TGTGCCAGCAGCCAAGATCTGGCCCAGCCCCAGCATTTT.

This chain links TRBV12-5 with TRBJ2-1, with 10 nucleotides matching TRBD1. The CDR3 extends over 14 amino acids. V shed 8 bases and J 4 bases; nucleotides not matched to a gene: 5. Germline loops: CDR1 LGHNT, CDR2 FRNRAP. The CDR3 here is CASQPGQGYNEQFF. CDR3 sequence (DNA): TGTGCTAGTCAACCGGGACAGGGGTACAATGAGCAGTTCTTC.

The chain has TRBV30 and TRBJ1-5, with D uncertain. With 3 bases removed from V and 2 bases from J, the gap between germline ends came to 14 bases. Germline CDR1 GTSNPN, CDR2 SVGIG (reference sequence). CDR3 length equals 15 residues. The CDR3 loop is CAWSLGGYGNQPQHF. DNA for the CDR3: TGTGCCTGGAGCTTGGGAGGTTATGGCAATCAGCCCCAGCATTTT.

The genes are TRBV27 and TRBJ1-5; D remains unclear. The CDR3 has 15 amino acids. Trimming pared 6 bases from V and 0 bases from J, leaving 12 bases between. The V gene's germline CDR1 is MNHEY and CDR2 SMNVEV (reference sequence). As DNA, the CDR3 is TGTGCCAGCAGCTCGGAGGTTCCTAGCAATCAGCCCCAGCATTTT. It encodes CASSSEVPSNQPQHF.

V usage is TRBV5-4 and J usage is TRBJ2-1, with D tentatively TRBD1 (6 bases). The V end was cut by 4 bases, the J end by 2 bases, with 13 bases between. In germline, CDR1 is SGHNT, CDR2 YYREEE (reference sequence). This CDR3 comprises 15 residues. CDR3 in DNA: TGTGCCAGCAGCGGAACAGGGTACGCCTACAATGAGCAGTTCTTC. This gives the protein CASSGTGYAYNEQFF.

Only a few counts were recorded for this clone. The chain is built from TRBV5-3 and TRBJ1-5, with D unresolved. TRBV5-3 is treated as an ORF (open reading frame) with a function not yet certain. V lost 5 bases, J lost 11 bases, and 26 bases lay in between. CDR3 length equals 16 residues. CDR3 DNA: TGTGCCAGAAGGGCAATCTCGGACGGACCTCTATGGGCCCAGCATTTT. Its protein product is CARRAISDGPLWAQHF.